This T cell receptor beta chain comes out of a study of blood T cell repertoires in COVID-19. Across the study: The United States, Italy and Spain were the sources of the acute and convalescent COVID-19 samples. PBMCs, B-cell-depleted T cells, or T cells provided the cDNA or gDNA that made up the material.

Authors' analysis steps: The assay estimated nucleated cells by amplifying reference gene primers. Using immunoSEQ multiplex PCR, the repertoire was profiled, and TCRdb retains in-frame clones only, with some absent. D and trimming come from the DNA, and the V and J calls and clone size come from that table. The data hold about 82,000 clones, with about 78% observed a single time. Seattle researchers signed up patients amid active infection and tracked them longitudinally. The germline V gene has CDR1 LNHDA and CDR2 SQIVND (reference sequence). V lost 1 base and J lost 9, with 9 bases in between. The CDR3 loop spans 12 amino acids.

The source of this sequence is a man in his fifties or sixties with COVID-19, enrolled during active disease. Sequenced material: peripheral blood. This sequence joins TRBV19 and TRBJ1-1; D may be TRBD1 (6 bases). The chain's CDR3 is CASSIGQAKAFF. As DNA, the CDR3 is TGTGCCAGTAGTATAGGACAGGCAAAAGCTTTCTTT.